These 27 T cell receptor beta chains came from one sample sequenced in a study of CD8 T cells in Susac syndrome. Random-hexamer reverse transcription was applied to about 0.5 to 1 ug RNA. From the immunoSEQ multiplex PCR reads, TCRdb called clonotypes with MiXCR, one entry per CDR3 protein. The sample records about 130,000 distinct CDR3 sequences, about 90% being singletons. Sequencing input: CD8+ T cells from PBMCs. These receptors all stem from a human donor with multiple sclerosis.

The table lists this clonotype with a count of one. The chain employs TRBV5-1 and TRBJ2-1, with a possible D match to TRBD2 (6 bases). The CDR3 has 14 amino acids. Between the trimmed V and J ends, which lost 3 bases and 10 bases, there was a span of 17 bases. Per germline, CDR1 SGHRS and CDR2 YFSETQ. The CDR3 bases are TGCGCCAGCAGCTCGGTGGTAAGGAGGGAAGAGCAGTTCTTC. The encoded protein is CASSSVVRREEQFF.

The chain has TRBV4-2 and TRBJ2-1; tentatively, D is TRBD2 (6 bases). Trimming shortened V by 0 bases and J by 10 bases, and 19 bases separated the two germline ends. CDR1 is LGHNA and CDR2 is YNFKEQ in the germline V gene. The CDR3 is made up of 16 amino acids. CDR3 region: CASSQDGEAGLTEQFF. In DNA, the CDR3 is TGTGCCAGCAGCCAAGATGGGGAAGCGGGTCTCACCGAGCAGTTCTTC.

The chain joins TRBV27 to TRBJ2-5; a weak D match, TRBD2 (5 bases). The CDR3 runs to 17 residues. The V end lost 3 bases, the J end lost 1 base, and 18 bases lay between the germline ends. From germline, CDR1 is MNHEY and CDR2 SMNVEV (reference sequence). CDR3 bases: TGTGCCAGCAGTTTGGGGTGGAGCGGTGCTCCCCAAGAGACCCAGTACTTC. This gives the protein CASSLGWSGAPQETQYF.

J is TRBJ2-3 and V is TRBV7-9, with TRBD2 matching over 9 bases. The length of the CDR3 is 16 residues. Germline-derived CDR1 and CDR2 are SEHNR and FQNEAQ (reference sequence). J was trimmed by 4 bases and V by 4 bases; bases with no gene match: 9. The CDR3 here is CASSSIAGVRPDTQYF. CDR3 DNA sequence: TGTGCCAGCAGCTCCATAGCGGGAGTGAGGCCAGATACGCAGTATTTT.

A single count supports this clonotype. The J gene is TRBJ2-1, the V gene TRBV24-1; a weak D match, TRBD2 (5 bases). This CDR3 contains 13 residues. The V end was cut by 12 bases, the J end by 4 bases, with 15 bases between. From germline, CDR1 is KGHDR and CDR2 SFDVKD. The CDR3 region is CASGPGEYNEQFF. CDR3 coding DNA: TGTGCCTCAGGACCCGGGGAATACAATGAGCAGTTCTTC.

A single count supports this clonotype. The gene calls are TRBV12-3 or TRBV12-4 and TRBJ2-1; 12 bases are a match to TRBD2. The ends lost 6 bases at V and 6 bases at J; junction bases unmatched: 9. This CDR3 has 16 amino acids. CDR3 in amino acids: CASSPPSGREINEQFF. In DNA, the CDR3 is TGTGCCAGCAGCCCCCCTAGCGGGAGGGAGATCAATGAGCAGTTCTTC.

The CDR3 DNA reads as TGTGCCAGCAGTTCAGAGACGGACCAGGGCGGTGGAAACATTCAGTACTTC. It yields the protein CASSSETDQGGGNIQYF. The chain carries TRBV27 and TRBJ2-4, with D possibly TRBD1 on 5 matching bases. Germline lookup yields CDR1 MNHEY and CDR2 SMNVEV (reference sequence). Between the trimmed V and J ends, which lost 4 bases and 6 bases, there was a span of 22 bases. This CDR3 is 17 amino acids long.

The rearrangement joins TRBV6-4 to TRBJ2-4, with TRBD2 matching 7 bases. CDR1 MRHNA and CDR2 SNTAGT come from the germline V gene. Trimming took 3 bases from V and 7 from J; bases not matched to a gene: 6. CDR3 length: 14 residues. CDR3 in amino acids: CASSEVGGGNIQYF. DNA of the CDR3: TGTGCCAGCAGTGAGGTCGGCGGGGGTAACATTCAGTACTTC.

The chain uses TRBV5-6 and TRBJ1-5; the D gene is possibly TRBD1 (5 bases). The CDR3 contains 16 residues. From germline, CDR1 is SGHDT and CDR2 YYEEEE. V was trimmed by 0 bases and J by 0 bases, leaving 10 bases between them. The DNA of the CDR3 is TGTGCCAGCAGCTTGGCGAGGGGAAATAGCAATCAGCCCCAGCATTTT. It codes for CASSLARGNSNQPQHF.

The V call is TRBV12-3 or TRBV12-4, the J call TRBJ2-1, with D possibly TRBD1 on 5 matching bases. V shed 6 bases and J shed 3 bases, with 9 bases lying between them. This CDR3 spans 13 amino acids. The CDR3 sequence is CASRGRDYNEQFF. Here the CDR3 DNA reads TGTGCCAGCAGGGGGCGAGACTACAATGAGCAGTTCTTC.

The chain combines TRBV6-5 with TRBJ2-2; TRBD2 matches 13 bases. V shed 2 bases and J 7 bases; nucleotides not matched to a gene: 7. This CDR3 has 17 amino acids. Germline-derived CDR1 and CDR2 are MNHEY and SVGAGI. The CDR3 nucleotides read TGTGCCAGCAGTTACACTGGGACTAGCGGGAAGGACGGGGAGCTGTTTTTT. Encoded protein: CASSYTGTSGKDGELFF.

The rearrangement links TRBV7-2 to TRBJ1-2; 8 bases map to TRBD1. With V trimmed by 5 bases and J by 4 bases, 9 bases remained unmatched. There are 15 residues in the CDR3. CDR1 SGHTA and CDR2 FQGNSA come from the germline V gene. The CDR3 spells CASSPLEGTGYGYTF. The CDR3, as DNA: TGTGCCAGCAGCCCACTAGAGGGGACAGGCTATGGCTACACCTTC.

This clonotype was seen only once. This chain uses TRBV4-3 with TRBJ1-2; D not resolved. This CDR3 region has 15 residues. Looked up from germline, CDR1 is LGHNA and CDR2 is YSLEER. The V and J ends lost 0 bases and 4 bases respectively, with 12 bases between them. The CDR3 region has the DNA TGCGCCAGCAGCCAAGATATGGCAGGTCCCTATGGCTACACCTTC. Protein product: CASSQDMAGPYGYTF.

For the CDR3, the DNA is TGTGCCAGCAGTTCCGGGACTTGGGAGATCACTAGCACAGATACGCAGTATTTT. Protein product: CASSSGTWEITSTDTQYF. The J gene is TRBJ2-3, the V gene TRBV27, with a tentative D call TRBD2 (6 bases). Trimming removed 4 bases from V and 0 bases from J, with 20 bases in between. The CDR3 consists of 18 residues. The germline V gene has CDR1 MNHEY and CDR2 SMNVEV (reference sequence).

J is TRBJ2-1 and V is TRBV30; D remains ambiguous. The V gene lost 3 bases and the J gene lost 4 bases, with 7 bases spanning the gap. The CDR3 totals 12 residues. CDR1 and CDR2 from the germline V gene are GTSNPN and SVGIG (reference sequence). The CDR3 spells CAWRYEYNEQFF. CDR3 bases: TGTGCCTGGAGATATGAGTACAATGAGCAGTTCTTC.

The chain couples TRBV29-1 to TRBJ1-2, with TRBD1 as a possible D gene (6 bases). The CDR3 spans 16 residues. The V end lost 0 bases, the J end lost 8 bases, and 22 bases lay between the germline ends. Germline CDR1 and CDR2: SQVTM and ANQGSEA. The CDR3: CSVEDQEQGPLRGYTF. As DNA, the CDR3 is TGCAGCGTTGAAGATCAGGAGCAGGGGCCGTTGAGGGGCTACACCTTC.

The chain uses TRBV24-1 and TRBJ2-3; 9 bases match TRBD2. Germline lookup yields CDR1 KGHDR and CDR2 SFDVKD. V shed 3 bases, J shed 4 bases, and the junction held 13 bases outside the gene matches. This CDR3 region has 18 residues. The CDR3: CATSDALISGSFADTQYF. CDR3 nucleotide sequence: TGTGCCACCAGTGATGCCCTGATTAGCGGGAGTTTCGCAGATACGCAGTATTTT.

The V call is TRBV27, the J call TRBJ2-5, with 7 bases lining up with TRBD1. Germline V lookup: CDR1 MNHEY, CDR2 SMNVEV (reference sequence). The CDR3 runs 13 residues. The V and J ends lost 2 bases and 5 bases, in that order; junction bases with no gene match: 2. In DNA, the CDR3 is TGTGCCAGCAGTTTAGGACAGGCGGAGACCCAGTACTTC. It yields the protein CASSLGQAETQYF.

The chain uses TRBV28 and TRBJ1-5, with TRBD1 as a possible D gene (6 bases). Looked up from germline, CDR1 is MDHEN and CDR2 is SYDVKM. Trimming took off 6 bases at V and 3 bases at J, with 9 bases between the two ends. This CDR3 is 13 amino acids long. The CDR3 region is CASRGGVNQPQHF. Here the CDR3 DNA reads TGTGCCAGCAGAGGGGGGGTCAATCAGCCCCAGCATTTT.

The chain carries TRBV12-3 or TRBV12-4 and TRBJ2-1; 7 bases agree with TRBD1. J lost 10 bases, V lost 6 bases, and 3 bases had no gene match. The length of the CDR3 is 11 residues. CDR3 sequence: CASSEGAEQFF. The CDR3 coding sequence is TGTGCCAGCAGCGAGGGGGCAGAGCAGTTCTTC.

The chain carries TRBV9 and TRBJ1-2, with 8 bases lining up with TRBD1. Germline V lookup: CDR1 SGDLS, CDR2 YYNGEE. This CDR3 spans 16 amino acids. V lost 6 bases to trimming and J lost 5 bases; unmatched junction nucleotides: 15. CDR3 sequence reads: CASTLAGQGSGYGYTF. Written as DNA, the CDR3 is TGTGCCAGCACCTTAGCCGGACAGGGTTCAGGATATGGCTACACCTTC. The entire variable domain, with the rest obtained from reference TRBV9 and TRBJ1-2, is as follows: DSGVTQTPKHLITATGQRVTLRCSPRSGDLSVYWYQQSLDQGLQFLIQYYNGEERAKGNILERFSAQQFPDLHSELNLSSLELGDSALYFCASTLAGQGSGYGYTFGSGTRLTVV.

The CDR3 DNA reads as TGTGCCAGCAGCGGAGGGGGCCCGAACACTGAAGCTTTCTTT. This sequence encodes CASSGGGPNTEAFF. V is TRBV7-9 and J is TRBJ1-1, with 7 bases that match TRBD1. Germline V gene data show CDR1 as SEHNR and CDR2 as FQNEAQ (reference sequence). The CDR3 is made up of 14 amino acids. V trimming: 5 bases; J trimming: 1 base; junction bases outside the gene matches: 4. The full variable domain, completed using reference TRBV7-9 and TRBJ1-1, is DTGVSQNPRHKITKRGQNVTFRCDPISEHNRLYWYRQTLGQGPEFLTYFQNEAQLEKSRLLSDRFSAERPKGSFSTLEIQRTEQGDSAMYLCASSGGGPNTEAFFGQGTRLTVV.

V is TRBV12-3 or TRBV12-4 and J is TRBJ1-1; 7 bases are shared with TRBD1. The V segment lost 7 bases and the J segment 8 bases; nucleotides outside the gene matches: 7. CDR3 length: 12 residues. Here the CDR3 DNA reads TGTGCCAGCAAGTCAGGGGGAGTGGAAGCTTTCTTT. It is translated as CASKSGGVEAFF.

This chain joins TRBV11-3 and TRBJ2-2, with TRBD1 identical over 10 bases. Germline V CDR1 and CDR2: SGHNT, YENEEA. V gave up 8 bases and J gave up 4 bases; unmatched junction bases: 10. The CDR3 sequence is 16 residues long. For the CDR3, the DNA is TGTGCCAGCTCGATCCGCGGACAGGGGGTCACCGGGGAGCTGTTTTTT. This translates into CASSIRGQGVTGELFF.

The chain is built from TRBV20-1 and TRBJ1-1, with 7 bases fitting TRBD1. Per the germline V gene, CDR1 is DFQATT and CDR2 is SNEGSKA (reference sequence). This CDR3 has 13 residues. Trimming removed 6 bases from V and 4 bases from J; junction bases left unmatched: 8. CDR3 bases: TGCAGTGCGACAGGGACCGCCCCCACTGAAGCTTTCTTT. This sequence encodes CSATGTAPTEAFF.

The rearrangement links TRBV7-9 to TRBJ1-4; D is unclear. This CDR3 region has 15 residues. Germline lookup yields CDR1 SEHNR and CDR2 FQNEAQ (reference sequence). V was cut by 5 bases and J by 3 bases, with 13 bases left in between. The DNA of the CDR3 is TGTGCCAGCAGCGAGGGTGTCGGACCTAATGAAAAACTGTTTTTT. It is translated as CASSEGVGPNEKLFF.

The chain uses TRBV4-3 and TRBJ2-7; TRBD2 agrees at 8 bases. V lost 0 bases and J lost 6; bases outside the gene matches: 13. CDR1 is LGHNA, CDR2 YSLEER, per germline. There are 17 residues in the CDR3. DNA for the CDR3: TGCGCCAGCAGCCAAGATGAAGCGGGAGAAACTACTCTCGAGCAGTACTTC. Amino acids: CASSQDEAGETTLEQYF.